Following are 6 T cell receptor beta chains from one sample sequenced in a study of T cells after yellow fever vaccination. TCRdb reprocessed the 5' RACE reads with MiXCR, giving one entry per CDR3 protein. The table shows about 500,000 distinct CDR3 sequences, with around 16% occurring only once. The sequencing used PBMCs, collected about 5 days after the first yellow fever vaccination. These receptor sequences come from a man younger than 35 who received the YFV17D yellow fever vaccine.

The rearrangement joins TRBV14 to TRBJ2-1; D remains ambiguous. Germline lookup yields CDR1 SGHDN and CDR2 FVKESK. Between the trimmed V and J ends, which lost 4 bases and 5 bases, there was a span of 12 bases. The CDR3 covers 14 residues. Written as DNA, the CDR3 is TGTGCCAGCAGCCCTGGGCGGCGCAACAATGAGCAGTTCTTC. This sequence encodes CASSPGRRNNEQFF.

This clonotype appeared many times. The chain carries TRBV3-1 and TRBJ2-1, with 12 bases matching TRBD2. The CDR3 contains 17 residues. The germline CDR1 and CDR2 sequences are LGHDT and YNNKEL (reference sequence). V was clipped by 3 bases and J by 5 bases; unmatched bases: 8. CDR3 in DNA: TGTGCCAGCAGCCACGGACTAGCGGGGAGCGCGGACAATGAGCAGTTCTTC. Translation gives CASSHGLAGSADNEQFF.

The V call is TRBV9, the J call TRBJ1-2; weak D call: TRBD1 (5 bases). The CDR3 runs 15 residues. From germline, CDR1 is SGDLS and CDR2 YYNGEE. Between the trimmed V and J ends, which lost 0 bases and 6 bases, there was a span of 15 bases. The DNA for the CDR3 is TGTGCCAGCAGCGTAGGAGGTTTGGGGCAGAATGGCTACACCTTC. Its translation: CASSVGGLGQNGYTF.

This clonotype was observed a few times. This chain uses TRBV25-1 with TRBJ1-4; 8 positions agree with TRBD1. Trimming took 2 bases from V and 8 from J; bases not matched to a gene: 7. Germline CDR1 MGHDK, CDR2 SYGVNS. The CDR3 spans 15 residues. The CDR3 DNA follows: TGTGCCAGCAGTGAACGGCCAGGGGGCCGCGAAAAACTGTTTTTT. Translation: CASSERPGGREKLFF.

CDR3 sequence (DNA): TGCAGTGCTAGAGATCGGGGGCCGATCCTTCAACAGCCCCAGCATTTT. Amino acids: CSARDRGPILQQPQHF. The chain uses TRBV20-1 and TRBJ1-5; perhaps TRBD1 as D (6 bases). V was cut by 0 bases and J by 7 bases, with 19 bases left in between. This CDR3 is built from 16 residues. Looked up from germline, CDR1 is DFQATT and CDR2 is SNEGSKA (reference sequence).

The genes are TRBV6-2 or TRBV6-3 and TRBJ1-2; D is undetermined. Germline-derived CDR1 and CDR2 are MNHEY and SVGEGT. This CDR3 contains 14 residues. V dropped 2 bases and J dropped 4 bases, with 11 bases sitting between them. CDR3 sequence reads: CASSYAGNGYGYTF. The CDR3 DNA reads TGTGCCAGCAGTTACGCGGGGAACGGCTATGGCTACACCTTC.